These T cell receptor beta chains were read from a single sample in a study of cytomegalovirus exposure and HLA in healthy donors. Clones were read by immunoSEQ multiplex PCR, and TCRdb kept only the in-frame ones, dropping some. The sample holds around 64,000 clones; more than 80% are singletons and the top ten take just under 2%. Sequenced input: PBMCs. These TCRs come from a woman aged 25-40 years in good health and CMV-seronegative. CDR3s include the opening cysteine and the closing phenylalanine or tryptophan. Fields, in order: CDR3 DNA, CDR3 protein, clone size, D gene, CDR3 length, V gene, J gene. The D gene is left open where the match is weak. Clone size appears in some rows only: once, few, many, or a class for an expanded clone.

cdr3_nt: TGTGCCAGCTCACCTCGAGGGACCGACAGGAGATTATTCACTGAAGCTTTCTTT
cdr3_aa: CASSPRGTDRRLFTEAFF
clone_size: NA
d_call: NA
cdr3_length: 18
v_call: TRBV18
j_call: TRBJ1-1

cdr3_nt: TGCGCCAGCAGTGAGTCCGTAGCGGGCGCGTCCACAGATACGCAGTATTTT
cdr3_aa: CASSESVAGASTDTQYF
clone_size: NA
d_call: TRBD2
cdr3_length: 17
v_call: TRBV10-1
j_call: TRBJ2-3

cdr3_nt: TGCAGCGTTGCCCGGGACAGGGCTTATAATTCACCCCTCCACTTT
cdr3_aa: CSVARDRAYNSPLHF
clone_size: once
d_call: TRBD1
cdr3_length: 15
v_call: TRBV29-1
j_call: TRBJ1-6

cdr3_nt: TGTGCCAGCAGTGCGCTAGCGCGGGGAAGGCCTAGCACAGATACGCAGTATTTT
cdr3_aa: CASSALARGRPSTDTQYF
clone_size: NA
d_call: NA
cdr3_length: 18
v_call: TRBV28
j_call: TRBJ2-3

cdr3_nt: TGTGCCAGTAGGAGGGAAGGGACACGAAACACCGGGGAGCTGTTTTTT
cdr3_aa: CASRREGTRNTGELFF
clone_size: NA
d_call: NA
cdr3_length: 16
v_call: TRBV19
j_call: TRBJ2-2

cdr3_nt: TGTGCCAGCAGCGTATTCGCCACGGGTGGCGGGGAGCTGTTTTTT
cdr3_aa: CASSVFATGGGELFF
clone_size: NA
d_call: NA
cdr3_length: 15
v_call: TRBV9
j_call: TRBJ2-2

cdr3_nt: TGCGCCAGCAGCTCCCGGGACAGAATATACAATGAGCAGTTCTTC
cdr3_aa: CASSSRDRIYNEQFF
clone_size: NA
d_call: TRBD1
cdr3_length: 15
v_call: TRBV5-1
j_call: TRBJ2-1

cdr3_nt: TGTGCCAGCGAGCGGGGGGAACATTTCAATGAAAAACTGTTTTTT
cdr3_aa: CASERGEHFNEKLFF
clone_size: NA
d_call: NA
cdr3_length: 15
v_call: TRBV6-6
j_call: TRBJ1-4

cdr3_nt: TGCGCCAGCAGCTTGACGGGCCGGGACAGGAGTACAGATACGCAGTATTTT
cdr3_aa: CASSLTGRDRSTDTQYF
clone_size: NA
d_call: TRBD1
cdr3_length: 17
v_call: TRBV5-1
j_call: TRBJ2-3

cdr3_nt: TGTGCCAGCAGTTCCTGGACTAGCGGGAGAGGGTACGAGCAGTACTTC
cdr3_aa: CASSSWTSGRGYEQYF
clone_size: once
d_call: TRBD2
cdr3_length: 16
v_call: TRBV6-5
j_call: TRBJ2-7

cdr3_nt: TGTGCCAGTACTGGACAGACGAACACTGAAGCTTTCTTT
cdr3_aa: CASTGQTNTEAFF
clone_size: NA
d_call: NA
cdr3_length: 13
v_call: TRBV19
j_call: TRBJ1-1

cdr3_nt: TGTGCCAGCAGTCTCCACCGGGACAGTGGCAATCAGCCCCAGCATTTT
cdr3_aa: CASSLHRDSGNQPQHF
clone_size: NA
d_call: TRBD1
cdr3_length: 16
v_call: TRBV28
j_call: TRBJ1-5

cdr3_nt: TGTGCCAGCAGTTTTAGCATGAAGACCCAGTACTTC
cdr3_aa: CASSFSMKTQYF
clone_size: NA
d_call: NA
cdr3_length: 12
v_call: TRBV28
j_call: TRBJ2-5

cdr3_nt: TGTGCCTGGAGTGGGGACAGGGTATCACCCCTCCACTTT
cdr3_aa: CAWSGDRVSPLHF
clone_size: NA
d_call: TRBD1
cdr3_length: 13
v_call: TRBV30
j_call: TRBJ1-6

cdr3_nt: TGCGCCAGCAGCTTAGTAGGGACAGGGAGTTCACCCCTCCACTTT
cdr3_aa: CASSLVGTGSSPLHF
clone_size: NA
d_call: TRBD1
cdr3_length: 15
v_call: TRBV5-1
j_call: TRBJ1-6

cdr3_nt: TGTGCTAGCAGCAAAGGACAGGGACAAGAGACCCAGTACTTC
cdr3_aa: CASSKGQGQETQYF
clone_size: NA
d_call: TRBD1
cdr3_length: 14
v_call: TRBV7-7
j_call: TRBJ2-5

cdr3_nt: TGTGCCAGCAGCCAACTAGCGGGAGAAAGGTGGGAGCAGTACTTC
cdr3_aa: CASSQLAGERWEQYF
clone_size: NA
d_call: TRBD2
cdr3_length: 15
v_call: TRBV14
j_call: TRBJ2-7

cdr3_nt: TGTGCCAGCCAGTGGGGACAGGGGATAGAAAACACCATATATTTT
cdr3_aa: CASQWGQGIENTIYF
clone_size: few
d_call: TRBD1
cdr3_length: 15
v_call: TRBV6-6
j_call: TRBJ1-3

cdr3_nt: TGTGCCAGCAGCAAACTAGCGGGAGGGCGAAACTACGAGCAGTACTTC
cdr3_aa: CASSKLAGGRNYEQYF
clone_size: once
d_call: TRBD2
cdr3_length: 16
v_call: TRBV7-9
j_call: TRBJ2-7

cdr3_nt: TGTGCCAGCAGCTACACCGGGACAGGGGGCGCTGGGGCCAACGTCCTGACTTTC
cdr3_aa: CASSYTGTGGAGANVLTF
clone_size: NA
d_call: TRBD1
cdr3_length: 18
v_call: TRBV6-4
j_call: TRBJ2-6

cdr3_nt: TGTGCCAGCAGCTCCTTTGACAAGTTCGATGAGCAGTTCTTC
cdr3_aa: CASSSFDKFDEQFF
clone_size: NA
d_call: NA
cdr3_length: 14
v_call: TRBV7-3
j_call: TRBJ2-1

cdr3_nt: TGTGCCACCAGCATGGACGACAGGACGCCCGGCACAGATACGCAGTATTTT
cdr3_aa: CATSMDDRTPGTDTQYF
clone_size: NA
d_call: NA
cdr3_length: 17
v_call: TRBV15
j_call: TRBJ2-3